This T cell receptor (beta chain) stems from a study of T cells in Graves' hyperthyroidism and ophthalmopathy. Findings and limits, study-wide: Among clonotypes expanded in thyroid above 0.001, most were also found in blood.

Amplification of TCR beta CDR3 regions was performed using RNA transcripts as template. Researchers ran a first-round RT-PCR on the TCR CDR3 using the HTBI primer set. One entry per CDR3 protein results from TCRdb running MiXCR on the multiplex PCR reads. The top ten hold less than 35% of the sample, which has around 720,000 distinct CDR3 sequences, approximately 40% seen once. This clonotype came up many times. Its antigen is not identified. The CDR3 extends over 13 amino acids. Germline V gene lookup returns CDR1 SQVTM and CDR2 ANQGSEA. V trimming: 3 bases; J trimming: 6 bases; junction bases outside the gene matches: 7.

The sequence derives from a woman in her forties with Graves' hyperthyroidism. The chain employs TRBV29-1 and TRBJ1-2; 7 nucleotides agree with TRBD1. Source material: blood. The CDR3 DNA sequence: TGCAGCGTTGAGAGGGACAGTCCAAATGGCTACACCTTC. It yields the protein CSVERDSPNGYTF.